Listed below are T cell receptor beta chains from one sample, sequenced in a study of blood T cell repertoires in COVID-19. Assay used: immunoSEQ multiplex PCR; TCRdb lists only in-frame clones, some missing. The sample includes about 15,000 clones, around 77% of them seen just once. The sample comprised peripheral blood. The receptors stem from a human donor in a cohort sampled during active COVID-19. Both conserved end residues are part of each CDR3. Fields, in order: CDR3 DNA, CDR3 protein, V gene, D gene, J gene, clone size. A D gene is named only where the DNA matches it firmly. Rows may omit the clone size; those that give it use once, few, many or a size class.

TGTGCCAGCAGCCTTAAGAGCTACGAGCAGTACTTC CASSLKSYEQYF TRBV7-9 - TRBJ2-7 -
TGTGCCATCAGTGAGACAGGGGGCAGGTACGGTCAGCCCCAGCATTTT CAISETGGRYGQPQHF TRBV10-3 TRBD1 TRBJ1-5 -
TGTGCCAGCAGTGGGGAGGTTTACGAGCAGTACTTC CASSGEVYEQYF TRBV25-1 - TRBJ2-7 once
TGTGCCAGCAGCCCGACGGGGGCAACTAATGAAAAACTGTTTTTT CASSPTGATNEKLFF TRBV11-2 - TRBJ1-4 -
TGTGCCAGCAGCCCCAGGGAGGGGAGGGCCAATACAGATACGCAGTATTTT CASSPREGRANTDTQYF TRBV7-8 TRBD2 TRBJ2-3 few
TGCAGTGCTAGTATGGCTAGCGGGAGTTCTGAGCAGTTCTTC CSASMASGSSEQFF TRBV20-1 TRBD2 TRBJ2-1 -
TGTGCCAGCAGCGAGGGACAGGCCGAGGTGCAGTACTTC CASSEGQAEVQYF TRBV7-2 TRBD1 TRBJ2-7 few
TGTGCCAGTAGTAACCCCCCGACAGGGGTCTATGGCTACACCTTC CASSNPPTGVYGYTF TRBV19 TRBD1 TRBJ1-2 -
TGTGCCAGCAGACCCCCGGTAGGGGTAACAGGCTACACCTTC CASRPPVGVTGYTF TRBV6-5 - TRBJ1-2 few
TGTGCTTCCGGTGTGGCCGGGAATGAGCAGTTCTTC CASGVAGNEQFF TRBV19 - TRBJ2-1 -
TGCAGTGCTAGTGCCCCCGGGACTAAATATGGGACCCAGTACTTC CSASAPGTKYGTQYF TRBV20-1 TRBD2 TRBJ2-5 -
TGTGCCAGCAGCTCTACAGGGAGCACCGGGGAGCTGTTTTTT CASSSTGSTGELFF TRBV7-2 - TRBJ2-2 -
TGTGCCACCAGCAGAGATCTGCGAGGACAGGGATTTCGGAATTCACCCCTCCACTTT CATSRDLRGQGFRNSPLHF TRBV15 TRBD1 TRBJ1-6 -
TGTGCCAGCAGCTCACTGGACAGGTGGACAAGCTCCTACAATGAGCAGTTCTTC CASSSLDRWTSSYNEQFF TRBV11-3 TRBD1 TRBJ2-1 -
TGTGCCAGCTCACCAACAGGGGTCTACGAGCAGTACTTC CASSPTGVYEQYF TRBV18 TRBD1 TRBJ2-7 -
TGTGCCAGCTCACCGGGGCAGTCCAACATGAACACTGAAGCTTTCTTT CASSPGQSNMNTEAFF TRBV18 - TRBJ1-1 -
TGTGCCAGCAGGCAGGATCAGCCCCAGCATTTT CASRQDQPQHF TRBV6-5 - TRBJ1-5 few
TGCAGTGCTAGTCAGGGGTTAAACACTGAAGCTTTCTTT CSASQGLNTEAFF TRBV20-1 - TRBJ1-1 -
TGTGCCAGCAGCCAAGTCCTAGCGGGAGGATTCGGGGTGTTTGAGCAGTTCTTC CASSQVLAGGFGVFEQFF TRBV3-1/TRBV3-2 TRBD2 TRBJ2-1 -
TGTGCCAGCAGTTTGGGACAGATCAATGAGCAGTTCTTC CASSLGQINEQFF TRBV28 TRBD1 TRBJ2-1 -
TGTGCCAGCAGCTTAGACATCAACACTGAAGCTTTCTTT CASSLDINTEAFF TRBV11-2 - TRBJ1-1 -
TGTGCTAGGGGTCGAGTTGGGGCCAACGTCCTGACTTTC CARGRVGANVLTF TRBV12-5 - TRBJ2-6 -
TGTGCCAGCAGATTTAGACAGGCCGGGCCGGATACGCAGTATTTT CASRFRQAGPDTQYF TRBV11-1 - TRBJ2-3 -
TGTGCCAGCAGCGTAGAGGGGCGAATGTTCTTC CASSVEGRMFF TRBV9 - TRBJ2-1 -
TGCAGTGCTAGACAGGACTACGAGCAGTACTTC CSARQDYEQYF TRBV20-1 - TRBJ2-7 -
TGTGCCATCAGAGAACAGCTTGAACCCACAGATACGCAGTATTTT CAIREQLEPTDTQYF TRBV10-3 - TRBJ2-3 -
TGTGCCAGCTCACCCGGGACAGCCAACGAGCAGTACTTC CASSPGTANEQYF TRBV18 TRBD1 TRBJ2-7 few
TGTGCCAGCAGCTTGGACAGGGGGGGAGAGACCCAGTACTTC CASSLDRGGETQYF TRBV7-2 TRBD1 TRBJ2-5 -
TGTGCCATCAGGGGGACAGGGGGCTTGAGCGAGCAGTACTTC CAIRGTGGLSEQYF TRBV10-3 TRBD1 TRBJ2-7 -
TGTGCCAGCAGCAAAGACAGGGGTGACATTCAGTACTTC CASSKDRGDIQYF TRBV2 TRBD1 TRBJ2-4 -
TGCGCCAGCAGTGGGACCGGGACAGGGCTTCTCTACGAGCAGTACTTC CASSGTGTGLLYEQYF TRBV10-1 TRBD1 TRBJ2-7 -
TGTGCCAGCAGTGCTTGGAGCACTGAAGCTTTCTTT CASSAWSTEAFF TRBV2 - TRBJ1-1 -
TGCAGCGTTGTTCAGGGGGCGAATGGAAACACCATATATTTT CSVVQGANGNTIYF TRBV29-1 TRBD1 TRBJ1-3 -